The text below deals with one TCR beta chain. The target antigen is unknown. Some clones are missing from TCRdb's copy, which holds only in-frame ones; the method was immunoSEQ multiplex PCR. The sample has 40,000 to 55,000 clones, about 78% seen once; the top ten hold under 4%. The sample comes from a study of pediatric ulcerative colitis. Study-level findings and limits: Substantially fewer templates came from a couple of patients' blood samples.

During colonoscopy, one to two rectal pinch biopsies were collected. The CDR3 sequence is 12 residues long. V was cut by 3 bases and J by 8 bases, with 10 bases left in between. The germline V gene encodes CDR1 SEHNR and CDR2 FQNEAQ (reference sequence). Sequencing used gut tissue. The rearrangement joins TRBV7-9 to TRBJ1-2; possibly TRBD1 for D (6 bases). The TCR sequence derives from a girl aged 5-17 years with moderate ulcerative colitis. The CDR3 here is CASSFPRGGYTF. The CDR3 DNA reads as TGTGCCAGCAGCTTTCCCAGGGGAGGCTACACCTTC.